Presented here are 6 T cell receptor beta chains from one specimen sequenced in a study of T cell responses to AZD1222 COVID-19 vaccine. The protocol was immunoSEQ multiplex PCR, while the TCRdb copy is restricted to in-frame clones and leaves out a portion. This repertoire shows approximately 89,000 clones, just over 90% found once; its top ten account for 5% to 5.5%. This sample comprised peripheral blood, obtained on day 0 of AZD1222 vaccination. These receptors all stem from an adult in good health.

In DNA form, the CDR3 reads TGTGCCATCAGTGAGTGGGAGAGGGGGCTTGGCGGAAACACCATATATTTT. This gives the protein CAISEWERGLGGNTIYF. J is TRBJ1-3 and V is TRBV10-3; 7 nucleotides align to TRBD1. CDR3 size: 17 residues. The germline gives CDR1 ENHRY, CDR2 SYGVKD. The ends lost 1 base at V and 4 bases at J; junction bases unmatched: 10.

This clone was counted between two and nine times. The V call is TRBV6-5, the J call TRBJ2-1; D remains unclear. Per germline, CDR1 MNHEY and CDR2 SVGAGI. Trimming removed 6 bases at V and 8 bases at J, with 20 bases between. CDR3 length equals 15 residues. CDR3 region: CASSRGVPNYDEQFF. The CDR3 DNA reads TGTGCCAGCAGCCGTGGGGTCCCTAATTACGATGAGCAGTTCTTC.

The chain links TRBV7-2 to TRBJ2-7, with TRBD2 as a possible D gene (6 bases). Germline values: CDR1 SGHTA, CDR2 FQGNSA. Deletions cut 0 bases from V and 3 bases from J, with 6 bases between. CDR3 length equals 13 residues. The CDR3 DNA follows: TGTGCCAGCAGCTTAGCGGGAGGCTACGAGCAGTACTTC. This translates into CASSLAGGYEQYF.

This clone has just a few counts. The rearrangement links TRBV5-1 to TRBJ2-3; 14 bases line up with TRBD2. V was pared by 4 bases and J by 1 base, with 5 bases of the junction left unmatched. Per the germline V gene, CDR1 is SGHRS and CDR2 is YFSETQ. The length of the CDR3 is 17 residues. CDR3 DNA sequence: TGCGCCAGCAGCACGGGGACTAGCGGGAGAGGCACAGATACGCAGTATTTT. Translation: CASSTGTSGRGTDTQYF. The whole variable domain, remainder taken from reference TRBV5-1 and TRBJ2-3, is KAGVTQTPRYLIKTRGQQVTLSCSPISGHRSVSWYQQTPGQGLQFLFEYFSETQRNKGNFPGRFSGRQFSNSRSEMNVSTLELGDSALYLCASSTGTSGRGTDTQYFGPGTRLTVL.

V gene TRBV20-1 combines with J gene TRBJ1-1, with D unresolved. Looked up from germline, CDR1 is DFQATT and CDR2 is SNEGSKA (reference sequence). The CDR3 extends over 11 amino acids. V lost 3 bases to trimming and J lost 7 bases, with 9 bases between them. CDR3 protein: CSASERGEAFF. CDR3 coding DNA: TGCAGTGCTAGCGAGCGGGGTGAAGCTTTCTTT.

The rearrangement uses TRBV4-3 and TRBJ1-5, with a weak D call TRBD1 (5 bases). Germline V gene sequence: CDR1 LGHNA, CDR2 YSLEER. Trimming removed 0 bases at V and 7 bases at J, with 13 bases between. The CDR3 sequence is 15 residues long. CDR3 nucleotide sequence: TGCGCCAGCAGCCAAGACGGGATTGGGGGACAGCCCCAGCATTTT. Amino acids: CASSQDGIGGQPQHF.